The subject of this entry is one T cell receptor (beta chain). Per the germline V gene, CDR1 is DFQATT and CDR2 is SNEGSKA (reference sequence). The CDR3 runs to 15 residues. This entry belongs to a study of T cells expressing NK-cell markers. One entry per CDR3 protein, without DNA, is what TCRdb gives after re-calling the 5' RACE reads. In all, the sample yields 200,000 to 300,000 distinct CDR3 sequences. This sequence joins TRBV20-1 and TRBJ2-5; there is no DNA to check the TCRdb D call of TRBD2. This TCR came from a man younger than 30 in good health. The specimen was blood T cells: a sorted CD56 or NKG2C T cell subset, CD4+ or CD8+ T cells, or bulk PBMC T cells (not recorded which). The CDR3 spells CSASQTSGRRETQYF.